Listed here is a single T cell receptor (beta chain). The data belong to a study of blood T cell repertoires in COVID-19. Whole-study context: From the United States, Italy and Spain came samples of acute and convalescent COVID-19. From T cells, B-cell-depleted T cells, or PBMCs came the material, which was cDNA or gDNA.

Authors' analysis steps: Cell counts per sample came from amplifying reference gene primers. The protocol was immunoSEQ multiplex PCR, while the TCRdb copy is restricted to in-frame clones and leaves out a portion. V and J calls and clone size are as listed in that table; D and trimming were resolved from the DNA. The sample holds tens of thousands of clones; around 84% are singletons and the top ten take 5.5% to 6%. Germline CDR1 SGHRS, CDR2 YFSETQ. This CDR3 comprises 17 residues. Germline trimming cut 0 bases from V and 0 bases from J; bases unmatched to any gene: 8. This chain joins TRBV5-1 and TRBJ2-7; 8 nucleotides match TRBD2. Material for sequencing was peripheral blood. This TCR was sampled from an older woman with acute or convalescent COVID-19. CDR3 nucleotides: TGCGCCAGCAGCTTGGGGCCTAGCGGGTCAGACTCCTACGAGCAGTACTTC. Amino acids: CASSLGPSGSDSYEQYF.